This T cell receptor beta chain emerged from a study of T cells in localized non-small cell lung cancer. Study results and limitations: Uninvolved adjacent lung, not tumor, had the highest T cell clonality. Appearances in adjacent lung were noted for a median about 50 of the top 100 tumor clones. Analysis by sequencing included only one tumor region, so heterogeneity remains possible.

The method was immunoSEQ multiplex PCR; TCRdb's version includes in-frame clones alone and lacks a portion of them. The sample contains tens of thousands of clones, roughly 87% of which appear only once. V was cut by 4 bases and J by 1 base, with 14 bases left in between. Germline CDR1 SGDLS, CDR2 YYNGEE. CDR3 length: 16 amino acids. Comment on this clone: Its antigen is currently unknown.

The chain carries TRBV9 and TRBJ2-2; D unresolved. Source: peripheral blood, taken before any cancer treatment. This sequence was found in a male donor aged 60 or older with stage I squamous cell lung carcinoma. Here the CDR3 DNA reads TGTGCCAGCAGCCGAACAATTACAGTGAACACCGGGGAGCTGTTTTTT. Amino acid sequence: CASSRTITVNTGELFF.